These 21 T cell receptor beta chains share one sample of origin, sequenced in a study of cytomegalovirus exposure and HLA in healthy donors. PCR primers comprised 60 Vbeta and 13 Jbeta primers. Profiled with immunoSEQ multiplex PCR; TCRdb holds only in-frame clones, not every one. The sample shows about 170,000 clones, about 75% of them seen only once. Material: PBMCs. These receptors originate from a man aged 40-49 years in good health and CMV-seropositive.

The chain employs TRBV7-3 and TRBJ1-2; TRBD1 aligns across 8 bases. V shed 5 bases and J 5 bases; nucleotides not matched to a gene: 4. The CDR3 consists of 13 residues. Germline V gene lookup returns CDR1 SGHTA and CDR2 FQGTGA. The CDR3 here is CASSPTGDYGYTF. The DNA of the CDR3 is TGTGCCAGCAGCCCGACAGGGGATTATGGCTACACCTTC.

The CDR3 spells CAWGMDTIYF. The CDR3 DNA reads as TGTGCCTGGGGCATGGACACCATATATTTT. The chain combines TRBV30 with TRBJ1-3, with D hard to call. V lost 5 bases and J lost 8, with 7 bases in between. The length of the CDR3 is 10 residues. CDR1 GTSNPN and CDR2 SVGIG come from the germline V gene (reference sequence).

The CDR3 nucleotides are TGCGCCAGCAGCGAAACAGCACTAGCGGGAGGTTACAATGAGCAGTTCTTC. Translation: CASSETALAGGYNEQFF. The gene calls are TRBV5-1 and TRBJ2-1, with TRBD2 identical over 12 bases. CDR3 length equals 17 residues. In germline, CDR1 is SGHRS, CDR2 YFSETQ. V lost 4 bases, J lost 4 bases, and 9 bases stayed unmatched.

This chain joins TRBV28 and TRBJ2-5; D unresolved. The CDR3 sequence is 13 residues long. Germline V lookup: CDR1 MDHEN, CDR2 SYDVKM. Trimming shortened V by 6 bases and J by 5 bases, and 13 bases separated the two germline ends. CDR3 nucleotides: TGTGCCAGCAGCCTGGAGAAAAGGGAGACCCAGTACTTC. Its protein product is CASSLEKRETQYF.

The chain uses TRBV27 and TRBJ2-7, with D unclear. Germline values: CDR1 MNHEY, CDR2 SMNVEV (reference sequence). Trimming shortened V by 3 bases and J by 3 bases, and 12 bases separated the two germline ends. The CDR3 runs to 14 residues. CDR3 residues: CASSFGAGYYEQYF. DNA for the CDR3: TGTGCCAGCAGTTTCGGTGCAGGTTACTACGAGCAGTACTTC.

The chain combines TRBV11-2 with TRBJ2-5; 10 nucleotides line up with TRBD1. This CDR3 has 15 residues. Germline lookup yields CDR1 SGHAT and CDR2 FQNNGV. Germline trimming cut 5 bases from V and 5 bases from J; bases unmatched to any gene: 8. The CDR3 DNA follows: TGTGCCAGCAGCCCGGGACAGGGGATGGGCGAGACCCAGTACTTC. Translating gives CASSPGQGMGETQYF.

The chain joins TRBV7-6 to TRBJ2-5; 7 nucleotides line up with TRBD2. This CDR3 is built from 16 residues. CDR1 and CDR2 from the germline V gene are SGHVS and FNYEAQ. The V gene end was trimmed by 1 base and the J gene end by 3 bases; junction bases not matched to a gene: 8. CDR3 coding DNA: TGTGCCAGCAGCTTAGTGCCATGGGAGGGAAAAGAGACCCAGTACTTC. This sequence encodes CASSLVPWEGKETQYF.

This chain connects TRBV6-9 to TRBJ2-3; 8 bases are a match to TRBD1. The CDR3 is made up of 17 amino acids. V was clipped by 0 bases and J by 2 bases; unmatched bases: 7. CDR1 is MNHGY, CDR2 SVAAGI, per germline. Written as DNA, the CDR3 is TGTGCCAGCAGTTATTCTCCGGACAGGGTGAACACAGATACGCAGTATTTT. It translates to CASSYSPDRVNTDTQYF.

V and J are TRBV6-1 and TRBJ1-2, with 9 bases that match TRBD1. This CDR3 spans 15 amino acids. Germline lookup yields CDR1 MNHNS and CDR2 SASEGT. V was pared by 1 base and J by 2 bases, with 2 bases of the junction left unmatched. Written as DNA, the CDR3 is TGTGCCAGCAGTGAAGGCGGGACAGGGAACTATGGCTACACCTTC. Translated, it gives CASSEGGTGNYGYTF.

This clone was observed once. The chain carries TRBV5-1 and TRBJ2-7, with 7 bases matching TRBD1. CDR3 length equals 14 residues. Germline V CDR1 and CDR2: SGHRS, YFSETQ. J was trimmed by 9 bases and V by 4 bases; bases with no gene match: 13. The CDR3: CASSPGTDLLVQYF. CDR3 sequence (DNA): TGCGCCAGCAGCCCCGGGACAGACCTCTTAGTGCAGTACTTC.

The rearrangement links TRBV2 to TRBJ2-3; D is unresolved. The V gene's germline CDR1 is SNHLY and CDR2 FYNNEI. This CDR3 has 12 residues. The V and J ends lost 7 bases and 3 bases respectively, with 8 bases between them. CDR3 sequence reads: CASMGRTDTQYF. DNA of the CDR3: TGTGCCAGCATGGGCAGGACAGATACGCAGTATTTT. Full variable domain (missing parts from reference TRBV2 and TRBJ2-3): EPEVTQTPSHQVTQMGQEVILRCVPISNHLYFYWYRQILGQKVEFLVSFYNNEISEKSEIFDDQFSVERPDGSNFTLKIRSTKLEDSAMYFCASMGRTDTQYFGPGTRLTVL.

The chain has TRBV14 and TRBJ2-1, with TRBD2 matching over 10 bases. The V gene's germline CDR1 is SGHDN and CDR2 FVKESK. The CDR3 sequence is 15 residues long. V gave up 4 bases and J gave up 4 bases; unmatched junction bases: 4. The chain's CDR3 is CASSRGLAIYNEQFF. CDR3 sequence (DNA): TGTGCCAGCAGCCGGGGACTAGCGATTTACAATGAGCAGTTCTTC.

With respect to this clone: This same CDR3 is encoded by further DNA sequences in the sample. The chain combines TRBV15 with TRBJ2-7, with D possibly matching TRBD2 (6 bases). The CDR3 runs 15 residues. V lost 0 bases to trimming and J lost 0 bases, with 9 bases between them. Germline CDR1 is LNHNV and CDR2 is YYDKDF (reference sequence). CDR3 sequence: CATSRDRGSSYEQYF. CDR3 nucleotides: TGTGCCACCAGCAGAGATCGGGGGAGCTCCTACGAGCAGTACTTC.

This clone was seen a handful of times. The genes are TRBV10-3 and TRBJ2-7; D may be TRBD2 (7 bases). The CDR3 loop spans 16 amino acids. Germline CDR1 reads ENHRY; CDR2 reads SYGVKD. The germline V and J ends were trimmed by 2 bases and 0 bases, with 14 bases remaining between them. CDR3 in DNA: TGTGCCATCAGTGAGGGGCGGGGGCCAGACTCCTACGAGCAGTACTTC. The encoded protein is CAISEGRGPDSYEQYF.

Points on this clone: Compared with germline, one end of the junction differs, possibly owing to a read error. J is TRBJ1-4 and V is TRBV19, with D perhaps matching TRBD1 (6 bases). CDR1 and CDR2 (germline): LNHDA, SQIVND (reference sequence). CDR3 length: 12 amino acids. DNA for the CDR3: TGTGCCAGTACCCCTACCAAGGGACAACTCCTTTTT. Protein sequence: CASTPTKGQLLF. The whole variable domain, remainder taken from reference TRBV19 and TRBJ1-4, is DGGITQSPKYLFRKEGQNVTLSCEQNLNHDAMYWYRQDPGQGLRLIYYSQIVNDFQKGDIAEGYSVSREKKESFPLTVTSAQKNPTAFYLCASTPTKGQLLFGSGTQLSVL.

The chain couples TRBV6-5 to TRBJ1-4; 10 nucleotides match TRBD1. CDR3 length: 13 residues. V trimming: 7 bases; J trimming: 8 bases; junction bases outside the gene matches: 4. CDR1 and CDR2 from the germline V gene are MNHEY and SVGAGI. In DNA, the CDR3 is TGTGCCAGCAAGACAGGGGGCGAGGAAAAACTGTTTTTT. Translation gives CASKTGGEEKLFF.

The CDR3 coding sequence is TGCGCCAGCAGCCAAGGTGCGGGGAACACCGGGGAGCTGTTTTTT. It is translated as CASSQGAGNTGELFF. The chain uses TRBV4-1 and TRBJ2-2; the D gene is possibly TRBD2 (5 bases). The CDR3 loop spans 15 amino acids. Germline V CDR1 and CDR2: MGHRA, YSYEKL. V was pared by 1 base and J by 1 base, with 7 bases between.

This rearrangement joins TRBV30 to TRBJ2-7, with TRBD1 identical over 8 bases. Trimming at V came to 5 bases and at J to 3 bases, leaving 3 bases not matched to a gene. CDR1 is GTSNPN and CDR2 is SVGIG in the germline V gene (reference sequence). The CDR3 length is 12 residues. CDR3: CAWGQGNYEQYF. The CDR3 bases are TGTGCCTGGGGACAGGGAAACTACGAGCAGTACTTC.

The chain has TRBV18 and TRBJ2-7, with 9 bases fitting TRBD1. The CDR3 sequence is 19 residues long. The trim removed 4 bases at V and 6 bases at J, leaving 22 bases unmatched. Germline V gene lookup returns CDR1 KGHSH and CDR2 LQKENI. This CDR3 is CASSQNTGTGSVRRVEQYF. The DNA of the CDR3 is TGTGCCAGCTCACAAAACACCGGGACAGGGTCAGTTCGTAGGGTCGAGCAGTACTTC.

V is TRBV19 and J is TRBJ2-3; 10 bases align to TRBD2. The CDR3 is made up of 15 amino acids. J was trimmed by 5 bases and V by 10 bases; bases with no gene match: 12. Germline CDR1 reads LNHDA; CDR2 reads SQIVND (reference sequence). The CDR3 reads CATKALAGVQDTQYF. The CDR3 region has the DNA TGTGCCACGAAAGCTCTAGCGGGAGTCCAAGATACGCAGTATTTT.

The chain employs TRBV6-5 and TRBJ1-2; D not resolved. Trimming left V 4 bases short and J 2 bases short, with 2 bases between. The CDR3 is 11 residues long. Looked up from germline, CDR1 is MNHEY and CDR2 is SVGAGI. CDR3 region: CASSSNYGYTF. DNA for the CDR3: TGTGCCAGCAGTTCGAACTATGGCTACACCTTC.